A selection of T cell receptor beta chains follows, all from one sample in a study of type 1 and type 2 diabetes patients. MiXCR, applied by TCRdb to the multiplex PCR reads, yields one record per CDR3 protein. The data contain 250,000 or so distinct CDR3 sequences, roughly 50% of them singletons. The material sequenced was peripheral blood mononuclear cells (PBMCs). These receptors were obtained from a man aged 18 to 29 with type 2 diabetes. Both conserved end residues are part of each CDR3. Each record gives: J gene, V gene, clone size, D gene, CDR3 protein, CDR3 DNA. The D gene is left open where the match is weak. Clone sizes are given selectively: once, few, many, or a class where the clone is expanded.

TRBJ1-1 TRBV28 . TRBD1 CASSFPGQGIEAFF TGTGCCAGCAGTTTCCCGGGACAGGGTATTGAAGCTTTCTTT
TRBJ2-5 TRBV4-2 . . CASSLWSGWETQYF TGTGCCAGCAGCTTGTGGTCAGGCTGGGAGACCCAGTACTTC
TRBJ2-3 TRBV20-1 . . CSAIARPGTDTQYF TGCAGTGCTATTGCCCGACCCGGCACAGATACGCAGTATTTT
TRBJ2-7 TRBV6-1 few . CASIPLGSVYEQYF TGTGCCAGCATACCCCTCGGAAGTGTTTACGAGCAGTACTTC
TRBJ2-7 TRBV7-2 . TRBD2 CASSSLAGSYEQYF TGTGCCAGCTCCAGTCTAGCGGGGTCCTACGAGCAGTACTTC
TRBJ1-1 TRBV7-3 once . CASSLARVNTEAFF TGTGCCAGCAGCTTAGCGAGGGTGAACACTGAAGCTTTCTTT
TRBJ1-5 TRBV27 . . CASSPAQGHQPQHF TGTGCCAGCAGTCCAGCACAGGGACATCAGCCCCAGCATTTT
TRBJ1-1 TRBV12-3/TRBV12-4 few TRBD1 CASRDTGGDTEAFF TGTGCCAGCAGGGACACAGGGGGGGACACTGAAGCTTTCTTT
TRBJ2-2 TRBV7-6 . TRBD2 CASSLKVPLAGGQSTGELFF TGTGCCAGCAGCTTAAAAGTCCCACTAGCGGGAGGGCAGAGCACCGGGGAGCTGTTTTTT
TRBJ2-5 TRBV10-1 few . CASSARPQETQYF TGCGCCAGCAGTGCGCGGCCACAAGAGACCCAGTACTTC
TRBJ2-5 TRBV18 many . CASSPRGETQYF TGTGCCAGCTCACCAAGGGGAGAGACCCAGTACTTC
TRBJ2-5 TRBV2 many TRBD2 CASSAQLAGNQETQYF TGTGCCAGCAGTGCCCAACTAGCGGGGAACCAAGAGACCCAGTACTTC
TRBJ1-1 TRBV2 . TRBD1 CASSRGLGTEAFF TGTGCCAGCAGTAGGGGGCTAGGCACTGAAGCTTTCTTT
TRBJ2-7 TRBV2 few TRBD1 CAGAGTANYEQYF TGTGCCGGCGCCGGGACAGCAAACTACGAGCAGTACTTC
TRBJ2-7 TRBV6-5 . TRBD1 CASSRTGDYEQYF TGTGCCAGCAGCCGGACAGGGGACTACGAGCAGTACTTC
TRBJ1-2 TRBV19 once . CACSPGQTYGYTF TGTGCCTGTAGTCCCGGACAAACCTATGGCTACACCTTC
TRBJ2-2 TRBV4-1 . . CASSQARGNTGELFF TGCGCCAGCAGCCAGGCTCGGGGTAACACCGGGGAGCTGTTTTTT
TRBJ1-6 TRBV15 many . CTTGRGPNSPLHF TGTACCACCGGAAGAGGACCTAATTCACCCCTCCACTTT
TRBJ2-7 TRBV5-1 . . CASSLTASSSYEQYF TGCGCCAGCAGCTTGACAGCTTCAAGCTCCTACGAGCAGTACTTC
TRBJ1-1 TRBV7-2 . TRBD1 CASSPTGGGTEAFF TGTGCCAGCAGCCCAACAGGGGGCGGGACTGAAGCTTTCTTT
TRBJ1-2 TRBV28 . . CASKGVLANYGYTF TGTGCCAGCAAAGGGGTTTTGGCTAACTATGGCTACACCTTC
TRBJ2-5 TRBV24-1 . TRBD1 CANQAPGQGDGYGSRETQYF TGTGCCAACCAAGCCCCGGGACAGGGAGACGGGTATGGGAGCCGGGAGACCCAGTACTTC
TRBJ1-5 TRBV28 . . CASRWGAVNSNQPQHF TGTGCCAGCAGATGGGGGGCGGTAAATAGCAATCAGCCCCAGCATTTT
TRBJ2-5 TRBV12-3/TRBV12-4 . . CASSLMGAPGRETQYF TGTGCCAGCAGTTTGATGGGGGCACCGGGAAGGGAGACCCAGTACTTC
TRBJ1-1 TRBV25-1 many . CASSRVSEAFF TGTGCCAGCAGTAGGGTTTCTGAAGCTTTCTTT
TRBJ2-7 TRBV12-3/TRBV12-4 few . CASSLLRAYEQYF TGTGCCAGCAGTTTACTGAGAGCCTACGAGCAGTACTTC
TRBJ2-7 TRBV29-1 . . CSVDRGAGEQYF TGCAGCGTTGACAGGGGGGCAGGCGAGCAGTACTTC
TRBJ2-3 TRBV2 . . CASSRQASTDTQYF TGTGCCAGCAGCCGACAGGCTAGCACAGATACGCAGTATTTT
TRBJ2-3 TRBV7-2 . TRBD2 CASSLARRGGSTDTQYF TGTGCCAGCAGCTTAGCGCGGCGGGGGGGTAGCACAGATACGCAGTATTTT
TRBJ1-5 TRBV25-1 . TRBD1 CASSRTGDQPQHF TGTGCCAGCAGTCGGACAGGGGATCAGCCCCAGCATTTT
TRBJ2-3 TRBV2 . . CASSARGGDTQYF TGTGCCAGCAGTGCTCGAGGTGGGGATACGCAGTATTTT
TRBJ1-6 TRBV7-8 . . CASSPAGNSPLHF TGTGCCAGCAGCCCAGCGGGTAATTCACCCCTCCACTTT